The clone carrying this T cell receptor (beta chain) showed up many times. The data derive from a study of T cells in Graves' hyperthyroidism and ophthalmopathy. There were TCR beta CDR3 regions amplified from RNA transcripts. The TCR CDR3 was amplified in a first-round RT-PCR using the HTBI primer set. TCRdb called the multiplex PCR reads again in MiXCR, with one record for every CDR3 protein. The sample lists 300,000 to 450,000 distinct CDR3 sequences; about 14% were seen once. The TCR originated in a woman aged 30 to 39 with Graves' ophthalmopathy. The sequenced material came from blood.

DNA for the CDR3: TGTGCCAGCAGCTTAGCGTCCCCGCGATGGGGGCACCGCTCCTACAATGAGCAGTTCTTC. Residues: CASSLASPRWGHRSYNEQFF. The J gene is TRBJ2-1, the V gene TRBV7-9, with a tentative D call TRBD1 (6 bases). Looked up from germline, CDR1 is SEHNR and CDR2 is FQNEAQ (reference sequence). Trimming removed 0 bases from V and 0 bases from J, with 21 bases in between. CDR3 size: 20 residues.